This T cell receptor beta chain appears in the sequencing data of a study of blood T cell repertoires in COVID-19. Study-level information: Both acute and convalescent COVID-19 samples were obtained from the United States, Italy and Spain. The cDNA or gDNA used as material had been derived from T cells, B-cell-depleted T cells, or PBMCs.

V was clipped by 6 bases and J by 7 bases, with 15 bases between them. CDR1 and CDR2 (germline): SGHTA, FQGNSA. The CDR3 has 13 residues. This clone was seen only a few times. Original processing notes: Nucleated cell number was recorded as an estimate derived from reference gene primer amplification. Profiled with immunoSEQ multiplex PCR; TCRdb holds only in-frame clones, not every one. The V and J calls and clone size were taken over from that table, and D and trimming were inferred from the DNA. The sample carries over 140,000 clones, roughly 81% recorded once. Source material: peripheral blood. J is TRBJ1-2 and V is TRBV7-2; D might be TRBD1 (6 bases). The receptor comes from a woman aged 45-65 years with active or convalescent COVID-19. The CDR3 nucleotides read TGTGCCAGCAGTTTGGACAGTTCTTCTGGCTACACCTTC. Protein: CASSLDSSSGYTF.